This T cell receptor (beta chain) was retrieved from a study of T-cell memory formation after mild COVID-19. Study-level information: TCR clusters were largely donor specific.

This CDR3 comprises 13 residues. V was cut by 1 base and J by 8 bases, with 8 bases left in between. Using its own MiXCR run on the 5' RACE reads, TCRdb lists one record per CDR3 protein. The table shows some 120,000 distinct CDR3 sequences, with approximately 5.9% occurring only once. This clonotype came up a few times. The chain recombines TRBV12-3 or TRBV12-4 with TRBJ1-4; TRBD1 is a possible D gene (5 bases). The sequence derives from an adult woman who had mild COVID-19 (a few samples of this study predate the infection). Cell type and time point are not known. Source material: PBMCs or a T cell subset sorted from them (not recorded which). CDR3 bases: TGTGCCAGCAGTTTAGGACAGAGAGAAAAACTGTTTTTT. It is translated as CASSLGQREKLFF.